What follows are 29 T cell receptor beta chains derived from one specimen sequenced in a study of glioma-infiltrating T cells after dendritic cell vaccination. Sequencing was performed with immunoSEQ multiplex PCR; in TCRdb, only in-frame clones are kept and a portion is missing. This sample has roughly 82,000 clones; 80% to 90% occur once, and the top ten carry 3.2%. The sequenced sample was blood, obtained before dendritic cell vaccination. All receptors derive from a human donor with glioblastoma.

This clone was seen more than once but under ten times. The V and J genes are TRBV5-8 and TRBJ2-5, with TRBD2 matching over 8 bases. This CDR3 contains 17 residues. Trimming at V came to 5 bases and at J to 5 bases, leaving 17 bases not matched to a gene. Germline V gene data show CDR1 as SGHTS and CDR2 as YDEGEE. In nucleotides, the CDR3 is TGTGCCAGCAGATTAGGACCCGGGGGACTAGGTTCCGAGACCCAGTACTTC. Translating it yields CASRLGPGGLGSETQYF.

The chain links TRBV6-6 to TRBJ1-5, with TRBD1 matching over 8 bases. This CDR3 is built from 14 residues. Trimming took 7 bases from V and 5 from J; bases not matched to a gene: 7. Looked up from germline, CDR1 is MNHNY and CDR2 is SVGAGI (reference sequence). The CDR3 nucleotides read TGTGCCAGCACGGACAGGGAGGGGGATCAGCCCCAGCATTTT. Amino acid sequence: CASTDREGDQPQHF.

The CDR3 loop reads CASSLVLAGRQETQYF. CDR3 bases: TGTGCCAGCAGCTTGGTTTTAGCGGGACGACAAGAGACCCAGTACTTC. The J gene is TRBJ2-5, the V gene TRBV5-6; 8 bases map to TRBD2. The CDR3 loop spans 16 amino acids. Losses at the gene ends were 0 bases for V and 2 bases for J; bases not matched to a gene: 6. CDR1 SGHDT and CDR2 YYEEEE come from the germline V gene.

The CDR3 coding sequence is TGCGCCAGCAAGGCTCAGGGGTCACACACTGAAGCTTTCTTT. It yields the protein CASKAQGSHTEAFF. The chain is built from TRBV5-1 and TRBJ1-1, with a tentative D call TRBD1 (6 bases). Germline V CDR1 and CDR2: SGHRS, YFSETQ. This CDR3 has 14 amino acids. V lost 6 bases and J 3 bases, leaving 15 bases between the germline ends.

The gene calls are TRBV5-5 and TRBJ1-1, with D possibly being TRBD1 (6 bases). V was trimmed by 7 bases and J by 1 base, leaving 14 bases between them. Germline loops: CDR1 SGHKS, CDR2 YYEKEE (reference sequence). The CDR3 sequence is 14 residues long. As DNA, the CDR3 is TGTGCCAGCCTAGCCCTGGGACAGAACACTGAAGCTTTCTTT. Translation: CASLALGQNTEAFF.

The J gene is TRBJ2-7, the V gene TRBV10-1; 8 bases match TRBD2. V shed 7 bases, J shed 4 bases, and the junction held 9 bases outside the gene matches. The germline V gene has CDR1 WNHNN and CDR2 SYGVQD (reference sequence). CDR3 length equals 14 residues. CDR3 in DNA: TGCGCCAGCACCTCGAGCGGGAGTCAATACGAGCAGTACTTC. It encodes CASTSSGSQYEQYF.

CDR3 nucleotide sequence: TGTGCCAGCTCACCACCGCAGGGTTGGCGAGGCTACACCTTC. It codes for CASSPPQGWRGYTF. This chain connects TRBV18 to TRBJ1-2, with D possibly being TRBD1 (5 bases). Germline loops: CDR1 KGHSH, CDR2 LQKENI. The CDR3 extends over 14 amino acids. Trimming pared 0 bases from V and 8 bases from J, leaving 13 bases between.

This clone was recorded a few times. The chain combines TRBV5-4 with TRBJ2-7; 7 bases map to TRBD2. The CDR3 covers 15 residues. The ends lost 0 bases at V and 0 bases at J; junction bases unmatched: 3. Germline loops: CDR1 SGHNT, CDR2 YYREEE (reference sequence). CDR3 DNA: TGTGCCAGCAGCTTGGGTACTAGCGACTCCTACGAGCAGTACTTC. Translation gives CASSLGTSDSYEQYF.

This rearrangement joins TRBV2 to TRBJ1-6, with a weak D call TRBD1 (6 bases). CDR3 length equals 14 residues. In germline, CDR1 is SNHLY, CDR2 FYNNEI. V was cut by 7 bases and J by 7 bases, with 14 bases left in between. CDR3 loop: CASIGGQGNSPLHF. CDR3 DNA: TGTGCCAGCATCGGGGGGCAGGGAAATTCACCCCTCCACTTT.

The rearrangement uses TRBV9 and TRBJ2-7, with 7 bases aligning to TRBD2. The CDR3 contains 14 residues. J gave up 6 bases and V 3 bases, and 9 bases lay outside the gene matches. The germline CDR1 and CDR2 sequences are SGDLS and YYNGEE. The CDR3 region has the DNA TGTGCCAGCAGCGGTACCGGGACTAAAGGCGAGCAGTACTTC. Protein product: CASSGTGTKGEQYF.

V is TRBV5-1 and J is TRBJ2-3, with TRBD2 matching over 8 bases. From germline, CDR1 is SGHRS and CDR2 YFSETQ. The ends lost 4 bases at V and 2 bases at J; junction bases unmatched: 15. There are 18 residues in the CDR3. The CDR3 region has the DNA TGCGCCAGCAGCCCCGGTTTAGGAGCGGGGGCCGTCACAGATACGCAGTATTTT. It encodes CASSPGLGAGAVTDTQYF.

This chain uses TRBV11-2 with TRBJ2-1; 7 positions agree with TRBD1. CDR3 length: 15 amino acids. Germline V gene lookup returns CDR1 SGHAT and CDR2 FQNNGV. Trimming removed 4 bases from V and 6 bases from J; junction bases left unmatched: 9. Here the CDR3 reads CASSSRGLVGNEQFF. The CDR3 nucleotides are TGTGCCAGCAGCTCAAGGGGGCTCGTGGGCAATGAGCAGTTCTTC.

This clone occurred once. The chain has TRBV30 and TRBJ2-5, with 7 positions matching TRBD1. The length of the CDR3 is 13 residues. Germline V gene sequence: CDR1 GTSNPN, CDR2 SVGIG (reference sequence). V gave up 3 bases and J gave up 5 bases; unmatched junction bases: 6. The CDR3 bases are TGTGCCTGGAGCCGGGACAGTAGGGAGACCCAGTACTTC. As protein: CAWSRDSRETQYF.

The chain has TRBV2 and TRBJ1-2, with a weak D call TRBD1 (5 bases). The V and J ends lost 0 bases and 1 base respectively, with 12 bases between them. Germline CDR1 and CDR2: SNHLY and FYNNEI. The CDR3 sequence is 16 residues long. The CDR3 is CASSEANRLLNYGYTF. The CDR3 DNA follows: TGTGCCAGCAGTGAAGCGAACAGGCTACTTAACTATGGCTACACCTTC.

The chain combines TRBV9 with TRBJ2-1; D not certain. Germline V CDR1 and CDR2: SGDLS, YYNGEE. Trimming left V 4 bases short and J 6 bases short, with 14 bases between. The CDR3 is 14 residues long. The DNA for the CDR3 is TGTGCCAGCAGCTTCAGACCCGACTCCAATGAGCAGTTCTTC. Its translation is CASSFRPDSNEQFF.

This chain links TRBV5-6 with TRBJ1-2; maybe TRBD1 (6 bases). CDR1 SGHDT and CDR2 YYEEEE come from the germline V gene. The CDR3 extends over 16 amino acids. V was cut by 1 base and J by 3 bases, with 16 bases left in between. CDR3 in DNA: TGTGCCAGCAGCTTGCACAGGGAGGGAGGGGACTATGGCTACACCTTC. Its protein product is CASSLHREGGDYGYTF.

This clone is a singleton in its sample. The chain is built from TRBV7-6 and TRBJ2-7; 7 positions agree with TRBD2. Germline lookup yields CDR1 SGHVS and CDR2 FNYEAQ. The CDR3 has 16 amino acids. Trimming cost V 5 bases and J 4 bases; bases outside gene matches: 14. CDR3 protein: CASSRASGKEGYEQYF. Written as DNA, the CDR3 is TGTGCCAGCAGCCGCGCGAGCGGGAAAGAGGGGTACGAGCAGTACTTC.

The chain has TRBV28 and TRBJ1-2; TRBD1 might be the D (5 bases). The CDR3 runs 14 residues. The V end was cut by 6 bases, the J end by 0 bases, with 11 bases between. Germline V CDR1 and CDR2: MDHEN, SYDVKM. The CDR3 DNA is TGTGCCAGCAGCGAATACAGGACTAACTATGGCTACACCTTC. This codes for CASSEYRTNYGYTF.

This chain connects TRBV7-9 to TRBJ2-1, with D unresolved. With 5 bases removed from V and 4 bases from J, the gap between germline ends came to 3 bases. Germline V lookup: CDR1 SEHNR, CDR2 FQNEAQ (reference sequence). This CDR3 has 11 amino acids. The CDR3 region has the DNA TGTGCCAGCAGCCGTTACAATGAGCAGTTCTTC. It yields the protein CASSRYNEQFF.

This sequence joins TRBV18 and TRBJ2-2, with D perhaps matching TRBD1 (5 bases). V lost 6 bases and J 0 bases, leaving 14 bases between the germline ends. Germline assignment: CDR1 KGHSH and CDR2 LQKENI. The CDR3 covers 16 residues. This CDR3 is CASSSVKTANTGELFF. CDR3 sequence (DNA): TGTGCCAGCTCCTCTGTGAAGACAGCGAACACCGGGGAGCTGTTTTTT.

The CDR3 region is CSVARTSGRDLDTQYF. The CDR3 DNA reads as TGCAGCGTTGCCCGGACTAGCGGGAGGGATTTAGATACGCAGTATTTT. The gene calls are TRBV29-1 and TRBJ2-3; TRBD2 matches 15 bases. After removal of 4 bases from V and 5 bases from J, the junction contained 7 bases not matched to a gene. The germline gives CDR1 SQVTM, CDR2 ANQGSEA. The CDR3 sequence is 16 residues long.

This clone showed up just once. The chain has TRBV5-1 and TRBJ2-3, with TRBD2 matching 10 bases. In germline, CDR1 is SGHRS, CDR2 YFSETQ. This CDR3 spans 16 amino acids. The trim removed 0 bases at V and 1 base at J, leaving 2 bases unmatched. CDR3 sequence: CASSLALAGGTDTQYF. The CDR3 DNA is TGCGCCAGCAGCTTGGCGCTAGCGGGGGGCACAGATACGCAGTATTTT.

This clone was seen a single time. The V call is TRBV10-3, the J call TRBJ2-5, with 10 nucleotides matching TRBD2. CDR1 ENHRY and CDR2 SYGVKD come from the germline V gene. The CDR3 runs to 15 residues. V was clipped by 6 bases and J by 3 bases; unmatched bases: 7. The CDR3 nucleotides read TGTGCCATCAGAGCTCTGCTAGCGGGGGAAGAGACCCAGTACTTC. Amino acid sequence: CAIRALLAGEETQYF.

This clone has only one observation. V is TRBV15 and J is TRBJ1-5, with 7 bases aligning to TRBD1. The V and J ends lost 3 bases and 6 bases, in that order; junction bases with no gene match: 8. The CDR3 sequence is 15 residues long. Germline V gene lookup returns CDR1 LNHNV and CDR2 YYDKDF (reference sequence). The CDR3 sequence: CATSSRGRIGQPQHF. The CDR3 DNA is TGTGCCACCAGCAGTAGGGGGCGCATCGGTCAGCCCCAGCATTTT.

The genes are TRBV13 and TRBJ2-7; 7 bases align to TRBD1. Looked up from germline, CDR1 is PRHDT and CDR2 is FYEKMQ (reference sequence). V lost 5 bases and J lost 2; bases outside the gene matches: 9. This CDR3 region has 15 residues. The CDR3 DNA reads as TGTGCCAGCAGCGCCCGAGACAGGGAAGCCTACGAGCAGTACTTC. Residues: CASSARDREAYEQYF.

The rearrangement uses TRBV6-5 and TRBJ1-1; D not certain. CDR3 length: 15 residues. The ends were cut back, 0 bases at V and 1 base at J, with 9 bases in the middle. Germline loops: CDR1 MNHEY, CDR2 SVGAGI. For the CDR3, the DNA is TGTGCCAGCAGTTACTCGATACAGAAGAACACTGAAGCTTTCTTT. The encoded protein is CASSYSIQKNTEAFF.

The chain combines TRBV5-1 with TRBJ2-2, with D unresolved. Germline V gives CDR1 SGHRS, CDR2 YFSETQ. V lost 1 base, J lost 9 bases, and 4 bases lay in between. The CDR3 runs to 11 residues. The CDR3 DNA follows: TGCGCCAGCAGCTTGTCTCGGGAGCTGTTTTTT. Amino acids: CASSLSRELFF.

The V and J genes are TRBV5-1 and TRBJ2-1; 8 nucleotides agree with TRBD2. CDR1 is SGHRS, CDR2 YFSETQ, per germline. The CDR3 is made up of 16 amino acids. Trimming took 3 bases from V and 8 from J; bases not matched to a gene: 13. The CDR3 nucleotides are TGCGCCAGCAGCTCGGTAGCGGGAATATTGCAGGATGAGCAGTTCTTC. This translates into CASSSVAGILQDEQFF.

The chain has TRBV10-1 and TRBJ2-1; 7 nucleotides align to TRBD1. This CDR3 is 14 amino acids long. Germline assignment: CDR1 WNHNN and CDR2 SYGVQD (reference sequence). V lost 3 bases, J lost 3 bases, and 2 bases stayed unmatched. CDR3 nucleotide sequence: TGCGCCAGCAGTGATCGGACAGGCTACAATGAGCAGTTCTTC. Its protein is CASSDRTGYNEQFF.